This TCR beta chain was identified during a study of shared clonotypes between healthy human individuals. At the level of the study: Each donor contributed plates that comprised three CD4 naive, three CD4 memory, two CD8 naive and one CD8 memory.

Investigators divided CD4+ cells into CD45RA+ naive and CD45RA-negative memory subsets. V lost 8 bases, J lost 5 bases, and 16 bases lay in between. Germline-derived CDR1 and CDR2 are SNHLY and FYNNEI. CDR3 size: 14 residues. Clones were sequenced by immunoSEQ multiplex PCR, and TCRdb holds only the in-frame ones, with some missing. In the table there are 2.3 million or so clones, 80% to 95% of which are singletons. The TCR comes from a man younger than 35 in good health. Some clones in this sample may be carry-over from other donors' samples. V gene TRBV2 combines with J gene TRBJ1-5; D perhaps matches TRBD1 (6 bases). Sequences were obtained from naive CD4+ T cells from PBMCs. Stated subset: CD45RA+ positively selected. CDR3 nucleotides: TGTGCCAGCGGGGGCATCAGTCGCGATCAGCCCCAGCATTTT. Encoded protein: CASGGISRDQPQHF.